These T cell receptor beta chains were read from a single sample in a study of CD8 T cells in ankylosing spondylitis. TCRdb re-called the 5' RACE reads with MiXCR, one entry per CDR3 protein. Of more than 650,000 distinct CDR3 sequences detected, approximately 10% appear once; the ten largest clones hold approximately 0.51%. Sequencing was carried out using blood, either unsorted or a sorted T cell fraction (not recorded which). Receptor source: a male donor with ankylosing spondylitis. Both conserved end residues are part of each CDR3. D genes are given only for firm matches. Clone size is not always given. Where it is, it says once, few, many or a class for expanded clones.

J gene: TRBJ1-1; V gene: TRBV5-1; D gene: NA; clone size: NA; CDR3 protein: CASSLDPFVGTEAFF; CDR3 DNA: TGCGCCAGCAGCTTGGACCCCTTCGTGGGCACTGAAGCTTTCTTT
J gene: TRBJ1-2; V gene: TRBV4-1; D gene: NA; clone size: NA; CDR3 protein: CASSQDTGRVGYTF; CDR3 DNA: TGCGCCAGCAGCCAAGATACCGGGAGGGTTGGCTACACCTTC
J gene: TRBJ2-7; V gene: TRBV6-2/TRBV6-3; D gene: TRBD2; clone size: few; CDR3 protein: CASSLAGGLSSYEQYF; CDR3 DNA: TGTGCCAGCAGCTTAGCGGGAGGCCTCAGCTCCTACGAGCAGTACTTC
J gene: TRBJ2-4; V gene: TRBV20-1; D gene: TRBD2; clone size: many; CDR3 protein: CSASGSGRAGDF; CDR3 DNA: TGCAGTGCTTCTGGAAGCGGGAGGGCGGGGGACTTC
J gene: TRBJ2-7; V gene: TRBV10-3; D gene: TRBD1; clone size: many; CDR3 protein: CAISGTGKVEQYF; CDR3 DNA: TGTGCCATCAGTGGGACAGGGAAGGTGGAGCAGTACTTC
J gene: TRBJ1-4; V gene: TRBV7-2; D gene: TRBD1; clone size: many; CDR3 protein: CASSLGQGSEKLFF; CDR3 DNA: TGTGCCAGCAGCTTAGGACAGGGAAGTGAAAAACTGTTTTTT
J gene: TRBJ2-6; V gene: TRBV20-1; D gene: NA; clone size: few; CDR3 protein: CSARGKGANVLTF; CDR3 DNA: TGCAGTGCTAGGGGGAAAGGGGCCAACGTCCTGACTTTC
J gene: TRBJ2-1; V gene: TRBV7-2; D gene: TRBD2; clone size: few; CDR3 protein: CASSFRVASGIYNEQFF; CDR3 DNA: TGTGCCAGCAGCTTTAGGGTGGCTAGCGGTATATACAATGAGCAGTTCTTC
J gene: TRBJ2-3; V gene: TRBV7-9; D gene: TRBD2; clone size: NA; CDR3 protein: CASSFIAGVSADTQYF; CDR3 DNA: TGTGCCAGCAGCTTCATCGCGGGAGTATCCGCAGATACGCAGTATTTT
J gene: TRBJ2-3; V gene: TRBV4-3; D gene: NA; clone size: NA; CDR3 protein: CASSQGGSPTDTQYF; CDR3 DNA: TGCGCCAGCAGCCAAGGGGGTAGCCCCACAGATACGCAGTATTTT
J gene: TRBJ2-2; V gene: TRBV20-1; D gene: NA; clone size: NA; CDR3 protein: CSAADSPTGELFF; CDR3 DNA: TGCAGTGCTGCCGACAGTCCCACCGGGGAGCTGTTTTTT
J gene: TRBJ2-2; V gene: TRBV12-3/TRBV12-4; D gene: TRBD2; clone size: many; CDR3 protein: CASRRAGGLNTGELFF; CDR3 DNA: TGTGCCAGCAGACGAGCGGGAGGGCTGAACACCGGGGAGCTGTTTTTT
J gene: TRBJ2-1; V gene: TRBV20-1; D gene: NA; clone size: many; CDR3 protein: CSARPPGTLYNEQFF; CDR3 DNA: TGCAGTGCTAGACCTCCCGGGACTTTATACAATGAGCAGTTCTTC
J gene: TRBJ2-7; V gene: TRBV20-1; D gene: TRBD2; clone size: few; CDR3 protein: CSAHGLAEGEQYF; CDR3 DNA: TGCAGTGCTCACGGACTAGCCGAGGGCGAGCAGTACTTC
J gene: TRBJ2-5; V gene: TRBV9; D gene: TRBD1; clone size: NA; CDR3 protein: CASSVAGQGQETQYF; CDR3 DNA: TGTGCCAGCAGCGTAGCGGGACAGGGACAAGAGACCCAGTACTTC
J gene: TRBJ2-2; V gene: TRBV28; D gene: NA; clone size: few; CDR3 protein: CASSPAGLRELFF; CDR3 DNA: TGTGCCAGCAGTCCGGCAGGGTTGAGGGAGCTGTTTTTT
J gene: TRBJ1-1; V gene: TRBV20-1; D gene: NA; clone size: many; CDR3 protein: CSAPRGSNIEAFF; CDR3 DNA: TGCAGTGCACCGCGGGGGTCGAATATTGAAGCTTTCTTT
J gene: TRBJ2-5; V gene: TRBV6-2/TRBV6-3; D gene: TRBD2; clone size: NA; CDR3 protein: CASSYSPGRGTQYF; CDR3 DNA: TGTGCCAGCAGTTACTCGCCCGGGAGGGGGACCCAGTACTTC
J gene: TRBJ1-5; V gene: TRBV7-9; D gene: NA; clone size: few; CDR3 protein: CASRLLVGPQHF; CDR3 DNA: TGTGCCAGCAGACTATTGGTTGGGCCCCAGCATTTT
J gene: TRBJ2-6; V gene: TRBV18; D gene: NA; clone size: few; CDR3 protein: CASSPQRASGANVLTF; CDR3 DNA: TGTGCCAGCTCACCACAAAGGGCCTCTGGGGCCAACGTCCTGACTTTC
J gene: TRBJ1-5; V gene: TRBV12-3/TRBV12-4; D gene: NA; clone size: NA; CDR3 protein: CASSRFRQDNQPQHF; CDR3 DNA: TGTGCCAGCAGTCGTTTCCGGCAGGACAATCAGCCCCAGCATTTT
J gene: TRBJ2-5; V gene: TRBV6-5; D gene: TRBD2; clone size: many; CDR3 protein: CASSYSPPSGKIDQYF; CDR3 DNA: TGTGCCAGCAGCTATTCCCCCCCCAGCGGGAAGATCGACCAGTACTTC
J gene: TRBJ2-7; V gene: TRBV7-2; D gene: NA; clone size: NA; CDR3 protein: CASSLFSSLGYEQYF; CDR3 DNA: TGTGCCAGCAGCTTATTCTCCAGCCTGGGCTACGAGCAGTACTTC
J gene: TRBJ1-1; V gene: TRBV9; D gene: NA; clone size: NA; CDR3 protein: CASSVVYGNTEAFF; CDR3 DNA: TGTGCCAGCAGCGTAGTATACGGGAACACTGAAGCTTTCTTT
J gene: TRBJ2-1; V gene: TRBV5-1; D gene: NA; clone size: NA; CDR3 protein: CASSLRQRFNEQFF; CDR3 DNA: TGCGCCAGCAGCTTGCGTCAGCGTTTCAATGAGCAGTTCTTC
J gene: TRBJ2-7; V gene: TRBV20-1; D gene: NA; clone size: many; CDR3 protein: CSASQPATEQYF; CDR3 DNA: TGCAGTGCTAGCCAACCAGCTACCGAGCAGTACTTC
J gene: TRBJ1-3; V gene: TRBV10-3; D gene: NA; clone size: NA; CDR3 protein: CAIREQSSGNTIYF; CDR3 DNA: TGTGCCATCAGGGAACAGAGCTCTGGAAACACCATATATTTT
J gene: TRBJ1-2; V gene: TRBV5-1; D gene: NA; clone size: many; CDR3 protein: CASSFIGAQRYGYTF; CDR3 DNA: TGCGCCAGCAGCTTCATCGGGGCTCAACGATATGGCTACACCTTC
J gene: TRBJ2-7; V gene: TRBV20-1; D gene: TRBD2; clone size: few; CDR3 protein: CSAPEVTSGSYEQYF; CDR3 DNA: TGCAGTGCCCCAGAGGTGACTAGCGGGAGTTACGAGCAGTACTTC
J gene: TRBJ2-7; V gene: TRBV10-3; D gene: NA; clone size: many; CDR3 protein: CAISGGLDEQYF; CDR3 DNA: TGTGCCATCAGTGGGGGACTGGACGAGCAGTACTTC
J gene: TRBJ2-5; V gene: TRBV29-1; D gene: NA; clone size: NA; CDR3 protein: CSALRGAETQYF; CDR3 DNA: TGCAGCGCTCTTAGGGGGGCAGAGACCCAGTACTTC
J gene: TRBJ2-3; V gene: TRBV20-1; D gene: TRBD1; clone size: NA; CDR3 protein: CSGGLQGARDTQYF; CDR3 DNA: TGCAGTGGGGGATTACAGGGGGCAAGAGATACGCAGTATTTT
J gene: TRBJ1-3; V gene: TRBV7-2; D gene: NA; clone size: NA; CDR3 protein: CASRPRGGLNTIYF; CDR3 DNA: TGTGCCAGCAGACCCAGGGGCGGTCTAAACACCATATATTTT
J gene: TRBJ2-7; V gene: TRBV20-1; D gene: TRBD2; clone size: many; CDR3 protein: CSAPSTSGYSYEQYF; CDR3 DNA: TGCAGTGCTCCTTCGACTAGCGGCTACTCCTACGAGCAGTACTTC
J gene: TRBJ2-4; V gene: TRBV7-2; D gene: NA; clone size: few; CDR3 protein: CASSRDFSNIQYF; CDR3 DNA: TGTGCCAGCAGCCGGGACTTTTCCAACATTCAGTACTTC
J gene: TRBJ1-1; V gene: TRBV20-1; D gene: TRBD1; clone size: few; CDR3 protein: CSADRDVETEAFF; CDR3 DNA: TGCAGTGCCGACAGGGACGTTGAGACTGAAGCTTTCTTT
J gene: TRBJ2-7; V gene: TRBV10-1; D gene: NA; clone size: NA; CDR3 protein: CAPPGDSSYEQYF; CDR3 DNA: TGCGCCCCGCCGGGGGACAGTTCCTACGAGCAGTACTTC
J gene: TRBJ2-1; V gene: TRBV5-1; D gene: TRBD1; clone size: NA; CDR3 protein: CASSLGGGQGWNEQFF; CDR3 DNA: TGCGCCAGCAGCCTTGGGGGGGGACAGGGGTGGAATGAGCAGTTCTTC